This TCR beta chain is from a study of T cells in Graves' hyperthyroidism and ophthalmopathy. What was amplified from RNA transcripts were TCR beta CDR3 regions. The HTBI primer set was used in a first-round RT-PCR of the TCR CDR3. TCRdb reanalysed the multiplex PCR reads using MiXCR and keeps one entry per CDR3 protein. The sample lists around 340,000 distinct CDR3 sequences, roughly 15% occurring once. The germline V gene encodes CDR1 MDHEN and CDR2 SYDVKM. The V and J ends lost 1 base and 2 bases respectively, with 9 bases between them. The CDR3 loop spans 14 amino acids. This clonotype has at least ten counts.

The chain combines TRBV28 with TRBJ2-7; D uncertain. Sequencing used blood. The sequence was obtained from a woman between 25 and 40 years old with Graves' hyperthyroidism that later progressed to Graves' ophthalmopathy. The CDR3 sequence: CASSLLLNPYEQYF. CDR3 nucleotide sequence: TGTGCCAGCAGTTTATTACTAAATCCCTACGAGCAGTACTTC.